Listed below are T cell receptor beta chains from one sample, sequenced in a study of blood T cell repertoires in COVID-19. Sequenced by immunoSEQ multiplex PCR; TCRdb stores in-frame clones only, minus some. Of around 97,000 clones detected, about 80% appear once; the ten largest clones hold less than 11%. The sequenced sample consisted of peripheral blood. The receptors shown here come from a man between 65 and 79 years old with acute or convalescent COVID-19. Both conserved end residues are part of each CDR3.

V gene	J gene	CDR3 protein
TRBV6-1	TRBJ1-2	CASSGDRPNYGYTF
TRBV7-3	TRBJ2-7	CASSTRGGPPYEQYF
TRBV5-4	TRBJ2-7	CASSLGAGSTYEQYF
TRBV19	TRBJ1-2	CASSILPGQRRYGYTF
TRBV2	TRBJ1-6	CASKGQGESPLHF
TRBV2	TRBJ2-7	CASSKDRGSYEQYF
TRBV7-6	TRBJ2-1	CASSSLAGRSYNEQFF
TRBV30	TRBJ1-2	CAWSVQGTGTGYTF
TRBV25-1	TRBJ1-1	CASSDKNWRPTEAFF
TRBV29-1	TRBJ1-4	CSVGQGLNEKLFF
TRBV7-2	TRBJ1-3	CASSLGPGKNSGNTIYF
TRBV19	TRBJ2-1	CASRRSGGSSYNEQFF
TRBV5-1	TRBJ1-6	CASSLGFSFSSPLHF
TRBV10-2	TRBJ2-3	CASRGTGTTDTQYF
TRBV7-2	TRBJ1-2	CASSILPLRVSYGYTF
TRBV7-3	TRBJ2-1	CASSLTPVKSGRYNEQFF
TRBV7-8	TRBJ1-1	CASSQHRYENTEAFF
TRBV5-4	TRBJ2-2	CASSWGLNANTGELFF
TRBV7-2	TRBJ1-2	CASSLQGSPSYGYTF
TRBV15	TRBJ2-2	CATARGGNTGELFF
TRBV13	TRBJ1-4	CASTDRLSTNEKLFF
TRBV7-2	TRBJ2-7	CASSLVATSGRAWNEQYF
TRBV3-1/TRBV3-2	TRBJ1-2	CASSQATYRGPYGYTF
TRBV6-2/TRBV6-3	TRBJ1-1	CASSDPRGEAFF
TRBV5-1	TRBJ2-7	CASSTGTGGYEQYF
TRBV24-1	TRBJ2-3	CATPLTSGVRKGTQYF
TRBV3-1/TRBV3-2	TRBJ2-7	CASSPTRLGSTYEQYF
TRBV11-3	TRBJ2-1	CASSLGTSGRAYNEQFF
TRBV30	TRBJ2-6	CAWIRDRSRSGANVLTF
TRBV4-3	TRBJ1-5	CASSQDRTGSDQPQHF
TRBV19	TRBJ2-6	CASSRTSTSGANVLTF
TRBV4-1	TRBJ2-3	CASSQANPSADTQYF
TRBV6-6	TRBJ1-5	CASSPRTGIVPQHF
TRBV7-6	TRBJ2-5	CASSFTRGNQETQYF
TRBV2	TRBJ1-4	CASLEPTNEKLFF
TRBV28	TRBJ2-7	CASSPIDRRTSAYEQYF
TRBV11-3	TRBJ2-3	CASSSDYSTDTQYF
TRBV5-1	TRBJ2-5	CASAFQALQETQYF
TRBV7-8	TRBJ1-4	CASSLVGAGEKLFF
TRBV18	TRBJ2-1	CASSPPGLAGGNEQFF
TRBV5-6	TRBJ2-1	CASSLPSAYNEQFF
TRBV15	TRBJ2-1	CATSRVAAGPYNEQFF